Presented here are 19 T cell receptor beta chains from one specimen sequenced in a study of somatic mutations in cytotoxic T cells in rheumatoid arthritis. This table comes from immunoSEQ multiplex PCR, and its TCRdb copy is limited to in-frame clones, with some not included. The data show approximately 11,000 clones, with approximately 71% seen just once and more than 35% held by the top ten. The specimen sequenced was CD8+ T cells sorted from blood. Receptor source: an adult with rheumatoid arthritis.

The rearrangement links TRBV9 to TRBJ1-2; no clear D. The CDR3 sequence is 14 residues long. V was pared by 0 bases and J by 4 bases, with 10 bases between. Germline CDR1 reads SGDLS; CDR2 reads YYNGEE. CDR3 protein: CASSVGGEAYGYTF. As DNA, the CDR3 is TGTGCCAGCAGCGTAGGTGGGGAGGCCTATGGCTACACCTTC.

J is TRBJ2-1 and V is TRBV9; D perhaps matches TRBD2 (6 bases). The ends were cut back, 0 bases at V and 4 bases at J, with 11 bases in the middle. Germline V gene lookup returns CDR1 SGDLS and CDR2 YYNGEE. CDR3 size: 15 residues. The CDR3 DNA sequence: TGTGCCAGCAGCGTAGGACTAGTGGGGTACAATGAGCAGTTCTTC. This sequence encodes CASSVGLVGYNEQFF.

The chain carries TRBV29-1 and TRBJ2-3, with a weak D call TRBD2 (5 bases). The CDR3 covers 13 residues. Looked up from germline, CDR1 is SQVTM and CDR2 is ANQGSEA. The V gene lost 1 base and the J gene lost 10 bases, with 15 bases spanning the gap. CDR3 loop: CSVEVDWAGAQYF. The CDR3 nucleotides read TGCAGCGTTGAAGTGGACTGGGCTGGGGCGCAGTATTTT.

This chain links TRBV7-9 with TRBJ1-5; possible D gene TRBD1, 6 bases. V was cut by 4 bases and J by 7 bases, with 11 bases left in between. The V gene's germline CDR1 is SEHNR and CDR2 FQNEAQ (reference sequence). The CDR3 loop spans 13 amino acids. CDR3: CASSSTGNQPQHF. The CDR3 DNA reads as TGTGCCAGCAGCTCGACAGGAAACCAGCCCCAGCATTTT. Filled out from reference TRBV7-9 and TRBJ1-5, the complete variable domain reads DTGVSQNPRHKITKRGQNVTFRCDPISEHNRLYWYRQTLGQGPEFLTYFQNEAQLEKSRLLSDRFSAERPKGSFSTLEIQRTEQGDSAMYLCASSSTGNQPQHFGDGTRLSIL.

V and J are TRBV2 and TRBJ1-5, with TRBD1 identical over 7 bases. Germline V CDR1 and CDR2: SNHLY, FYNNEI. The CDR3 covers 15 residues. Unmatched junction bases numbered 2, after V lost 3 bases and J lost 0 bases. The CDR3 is CASSDGTVSNQPQHF. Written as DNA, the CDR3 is TGTGCCAGCAGTGACGGGACAGTTAGCAATCAGCCCCAGCATTTT.

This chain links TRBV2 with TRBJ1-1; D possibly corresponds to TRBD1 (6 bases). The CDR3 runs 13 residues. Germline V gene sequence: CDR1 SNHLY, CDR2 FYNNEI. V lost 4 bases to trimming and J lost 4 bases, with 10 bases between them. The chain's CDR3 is CASSGGPGTEAFF. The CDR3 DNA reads TGTGCCAGCAGTGGGGGGCCGGGCACTGAAGCTTTCTTT.

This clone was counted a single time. The CDR3 DNA reads TGTGCCAGCAGCGCAGGGTACGCCGGGGAGCTGTTTTTT. As protein: CASSAGYAGELFF. The rearrangement links TRBV6-4 to TRBJ2-2, with D maybe TRBD1 (5 bases). The V and J ends lost 6 bases and 6 bases respectively, with 11 bases between them. This CDR3 region has 13 residues. Germline V lookup: CDR1 MRHNA, CDR2 SNTAGT.

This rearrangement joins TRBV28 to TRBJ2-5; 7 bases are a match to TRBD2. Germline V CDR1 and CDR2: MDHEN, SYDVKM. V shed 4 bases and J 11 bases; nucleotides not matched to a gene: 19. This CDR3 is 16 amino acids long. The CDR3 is CASSSPRGPGGREQYF. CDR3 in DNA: TGTGCCAGCAGTTCGCCAAGGGGTCCGGGGGGTAGAGAGCAGTACTTC.

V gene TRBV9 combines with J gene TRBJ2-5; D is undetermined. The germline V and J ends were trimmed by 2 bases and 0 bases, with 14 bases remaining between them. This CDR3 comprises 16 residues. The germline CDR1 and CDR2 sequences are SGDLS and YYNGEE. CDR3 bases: TGTGCCAGCAGCGTTAGTTGGCCCGGGTACCAAGAGACCCAGTACTTC. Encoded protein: CASSVSWPGYQETQYF.

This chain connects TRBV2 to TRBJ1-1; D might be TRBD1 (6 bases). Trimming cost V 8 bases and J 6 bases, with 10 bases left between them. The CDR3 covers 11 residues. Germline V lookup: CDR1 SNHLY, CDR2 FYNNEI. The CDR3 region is CASRGPAEAFF. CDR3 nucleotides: TGTGCCAGCCGGGGGCCGGCTGAAGCTTTCTTT.

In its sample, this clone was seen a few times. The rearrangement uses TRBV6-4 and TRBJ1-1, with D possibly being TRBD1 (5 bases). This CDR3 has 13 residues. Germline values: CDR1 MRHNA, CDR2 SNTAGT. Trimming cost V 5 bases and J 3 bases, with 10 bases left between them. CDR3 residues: CASSTTEDTEAFF. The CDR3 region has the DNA TGTGCCAGCAGTACGACAGAAGACACTGAAGCTTTCTTT.

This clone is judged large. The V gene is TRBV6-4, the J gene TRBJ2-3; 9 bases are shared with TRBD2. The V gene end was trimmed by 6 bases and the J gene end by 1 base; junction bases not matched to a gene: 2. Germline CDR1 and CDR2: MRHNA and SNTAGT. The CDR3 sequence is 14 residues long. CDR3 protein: CASSSSGGTDTQYF. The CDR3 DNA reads TGTGCCAGCAGCTCTAGCGGGGGCACAGATACGCAGTATTTT.

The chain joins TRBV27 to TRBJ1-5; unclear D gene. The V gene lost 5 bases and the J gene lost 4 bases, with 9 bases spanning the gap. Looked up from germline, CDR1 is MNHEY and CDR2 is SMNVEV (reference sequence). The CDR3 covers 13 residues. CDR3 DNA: TGTGCCAGCAGTCCCTCGGGGAATCAGCCCCAGCATTTT. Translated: CASSPSGNQPQHF.

The chain's CDR3 is CASSNGPGGSGANVLTF. The CDR3 region has the DNA TGTGCCAGCAGCAATGGACCAGGGGGCTCTGGGGCCAACGTCCTGACTTTC. The chain has TRBV28 and TRBJ2-6; 7 bases agree with TRBD1. Germline V gene lookup returns CDR1 MDHEN and CDR2 SYDVKM. J was trimmed by 0 bases and V by 6 bases; bases with no gene match: 8. This CDR3 has 17 amino acids.

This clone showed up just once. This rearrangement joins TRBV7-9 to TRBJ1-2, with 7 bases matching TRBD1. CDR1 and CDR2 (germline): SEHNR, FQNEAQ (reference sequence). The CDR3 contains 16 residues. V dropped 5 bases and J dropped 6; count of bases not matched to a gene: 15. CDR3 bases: TGTGCCAGCAGCCGTAAGTCGCTGGACAGGCTTCATGGCTACACCTTC. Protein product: CASSRKSLDRLHGYTF.

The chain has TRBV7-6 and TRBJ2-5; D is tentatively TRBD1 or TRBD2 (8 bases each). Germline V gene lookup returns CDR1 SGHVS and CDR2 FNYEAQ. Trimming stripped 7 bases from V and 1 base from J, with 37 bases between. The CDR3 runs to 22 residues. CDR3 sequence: CASTPGTGGLYVAGRPQETQYF. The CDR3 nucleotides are TGTGCCAGCACGCCGGGCACAGGGGGATTGTATGTAGCGGGGAGACCCCAAGAGACCCAGTACTTC.

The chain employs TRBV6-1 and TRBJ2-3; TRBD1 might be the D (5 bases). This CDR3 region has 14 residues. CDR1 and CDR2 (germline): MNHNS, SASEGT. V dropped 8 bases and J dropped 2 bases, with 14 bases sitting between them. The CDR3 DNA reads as TGTGCCAGCCCAGGGTCACAAATCACAGATACGCAGTATTTT. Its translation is CASPGSQITDTQYF.

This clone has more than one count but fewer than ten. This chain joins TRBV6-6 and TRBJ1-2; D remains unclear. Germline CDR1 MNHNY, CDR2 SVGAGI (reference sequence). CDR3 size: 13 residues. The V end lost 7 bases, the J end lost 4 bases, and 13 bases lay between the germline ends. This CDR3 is CASKLRGRYGYTF. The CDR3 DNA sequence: TGTGCCAGCAAGCTTCGAGGCCGCTATGGCTACACCTTC.

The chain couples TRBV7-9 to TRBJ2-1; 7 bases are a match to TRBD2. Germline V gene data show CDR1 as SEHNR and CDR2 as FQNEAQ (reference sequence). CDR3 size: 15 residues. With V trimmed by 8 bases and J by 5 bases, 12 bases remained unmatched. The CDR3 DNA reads TGTGCCAGCTCTATTATCGGGGGGTTACACAATGAGCAGTTCTTC. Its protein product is CASSIIGGLHNEQFF.